This T cell receptor (beta chain) derives from a study of blood T cell repertoires in COVID-19. Sequencing was performed with immunoSEQ multiplex PCR; in TCRdb, only in-frame clones are kept and a portion is missing. The table has approximately 240,000 clones, just under 85% seen once. This clone was counted a few times. The origin of this receptor is a man aged 50 to 59 with acute or convalescent COVID-19. The sample consisted of peripheral blood.

The CDR3 region is CASSPDHFGTSGSADTQYF. The CDR3 DNA is TGTGCCAGCAGCCCCGACCACTTCGGCACTAGCGGGAGTGCAGATACGCAGTATTTT. This chain connects TRBV9 to TRBJ2-3; 11 positions agree with TRBD2. The CDR3 is 19 amino acids. The V gene's germline CDR1 is SGDLS and CDR2 YYNGEE. After removal of 4 bases from V and 4 bases from J, the junction contained 17 bases not matched to a gene.